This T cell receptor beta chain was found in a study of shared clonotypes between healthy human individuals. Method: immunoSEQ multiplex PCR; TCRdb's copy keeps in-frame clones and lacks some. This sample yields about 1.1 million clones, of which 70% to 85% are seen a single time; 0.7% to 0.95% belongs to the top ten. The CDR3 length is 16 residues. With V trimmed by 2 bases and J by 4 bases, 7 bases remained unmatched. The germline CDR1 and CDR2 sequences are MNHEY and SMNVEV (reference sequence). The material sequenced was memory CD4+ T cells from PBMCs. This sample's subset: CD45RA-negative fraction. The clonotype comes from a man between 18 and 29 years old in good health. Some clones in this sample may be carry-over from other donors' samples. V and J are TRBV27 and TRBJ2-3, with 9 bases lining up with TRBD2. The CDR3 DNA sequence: TGTGCCAGCAGTTTAGTCCCGGGACTAGCAGCAGATACGCAGTATTTT. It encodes CASSLVPGLAADTQYF.